What follows is one T cell receptor (beta chain) and its context. Its antigen remains unknown. The sample comes from a study of cytomegalovirus exposure and HLA in healthy donors. Study outcomes and limitations: Links to common viral pathogens appeared, in a later analysis, for several of the most significant clusters. The productive fraction for most TCR beta V segments was about 87% or about 30% in an earlier analysis. In a later analysis, V- and J-gene trimming of beta chains associated with a DCLRE1C missense variant, replicated independently. Across all donors, roughly uniform sequencing depth was an assumption of the presence/absence analyses.

Use of 60 Vbeta and 13 Jbeta primers characterized the PCR. Profiling relied on immunoSEQ multiplex PCR, and the TCRdb table lists in-frame clones only, not all of them. The data hold roughly 99,000 clones, with more than 70% observed a single time. The CDR3 loop spans 15 amino acids. The V gene's germline CDR1 is MNHNS and CDR2 SASEGT. Trimming removed 4 bases at V and 3 bases at J, with 16 bases between. The V and J genes are TRBV6-1 and TRBJ2-7; weak D call: TRBD1 (5 bases). This sequence was found in a young man in good health and CMV-seronegative. What was sequenced was PBMCs. CDR3 loop: CASSAQFVDNYEQYF. The CDR3 DNA follows: TGTGCCAGCAGTGCCCAGTTTGTGGACAACTACGAGCAGTACTTC.